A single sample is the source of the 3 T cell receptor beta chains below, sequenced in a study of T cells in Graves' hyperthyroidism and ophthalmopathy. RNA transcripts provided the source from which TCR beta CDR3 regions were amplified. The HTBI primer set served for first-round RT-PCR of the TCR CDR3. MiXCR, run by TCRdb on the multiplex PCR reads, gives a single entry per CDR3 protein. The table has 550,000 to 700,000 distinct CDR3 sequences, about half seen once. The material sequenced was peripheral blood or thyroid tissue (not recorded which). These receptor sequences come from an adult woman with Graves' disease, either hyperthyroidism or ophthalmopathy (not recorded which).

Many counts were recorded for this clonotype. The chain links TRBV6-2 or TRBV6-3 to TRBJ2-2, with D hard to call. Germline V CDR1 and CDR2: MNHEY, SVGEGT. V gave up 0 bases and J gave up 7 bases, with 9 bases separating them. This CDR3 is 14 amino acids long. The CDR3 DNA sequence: TGTGCCAGCAGTTACTCGAAATCGAGCGGGGAGCTGTTTTTT. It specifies CASSYSKSSGELFF.

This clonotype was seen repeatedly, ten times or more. The CDR3: CASSVEGGVNQPQHF. The DNA for the CDR3 is TGTGCCAGCAGCGTAGAGGGAGGGGTTAATCAGCCCCAGCATTTT. The chain recombines TRBV9 with TRBJ1-5; weak D call: TRBD1 (5 bases). Germline V CDR1 and CDR2: SGDLS, YYNGEE. V was shortened by 0 bases and J by 4 bases, with 11 bases between the two germline ends. The CDR3 contains 15 residues.

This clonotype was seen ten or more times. This chain's CDR3 is CSALELAGSGELFF. For the CDR3, the DNA is TGCAGTGCCCTGGAGCTAGCGGGATCCGGGGAGCTGTTTTTT. The genes are TRBV20-1 and TRBJ2-2, with TRBD2 matching 9 bases. V trimming: 6 bases; J trimming: 6 bases; junction bases outside the gene matches: 8. Germline lookup yields CDR1 DFQATT and CDR2 SNEGSKA (reference sequence). The CDR3 has 14 residues.